One and the same sample provided the 5 T cell receptor beta chains below, sequenced in a study of sequential checkpoint blockade in melanoma. Assay: immunoSEQ multiplex PCR; the TCRdb copy retains only in-frame clones and omits some. The repertoire has about 27,000 clones, approximately 80% of them found once; the top ten carry more than 10%. Treatment: randomized to nivolumab then ipilimumab (arm A) or the reverse (arm B). Material: CD8+ T cells sorted from blood (inferred from file names), obtained from a patient given nivolumab and ipilimumab in sequence. Every receptor here comes from a human donor with melanoma.

As concerns this clone: The junction shows a germline mismatch at one end, possibly a read error. The V gene is TRBV19, the J gene TRBJ1-4; a possible D gene is TRBD1 (6 bases). The germline gives CDR1 LNHDA, CDR2 SQIVND (reference sequence). The CDR3 contains 13 residues. The CDR3 DNA is TGTGCCAGTTCCCGGACAGCGCTAGAAAACCTGTTTTTT. Translated, it gives CASSRTALENLFF. Full variable domain (outside the CDR3, taken from reference TRBV19 and TRBJ1-4): DGGITQSPKYLFRKEGQNVTLSCEQNLNHDAMYWYRQDPGQGLRLIYYSQIVNDFQKGDIAEGYSVSREKKESFPLTVTSAQKNPTAFYLCASSRTALENLFFGSGTQLSVL.

The chain joins TRBV18 to TRBJ2-3; D perhaps matches TRBD1 (6 bases). The V gene's germline CDR1 is KGHSH and CDR2 LQKENI. V was cut by 8 bases and J by 2 bases, with 14 bases left in between. CDR3 length equals 14 residues. CDR3 coding DNA: TGTGCCAGCCCATACACAGGGAACACAGATACGCAGTATTTT. Translation gives CASPYTGNTDTQYF.

The chain uses TRBV4-1 and TRBJ2-7; D remains ambiguous. V was pared by 0 bases and J by 1 base, with 13 bases between. Germline V gene data show CDR1 as MGHRA and CDR2 as YSYEKL. The CDR3 length is 16 residues. CDR3 in amino acids: CASSQEVEQPSYEQYF. The CDR3, as DNA: TGCGCCAGCAGCCAAGAAGTCGAACAGCCGTCCTACGAGCAGTACTTC.

This chain links TRBV5-4 with TRBJ1-3; D gene ambiguous. V lost 4 bases to trimming and J lost 4 bases, with 3 bases between them. The CDR3 has 11 residues. From germline, CDR1 is SGHNT and CDR2 YYREEE (reference sequence). Here the CDR3 reads CASSSGNTIYF. The CDR3, as DNA: TGTGCCAGCAGCAGCGGAAACACCATATATTTT.

The chain recombines TRBV28 with TRBJ1-2; D unresolved. The CDR3 contains 15 residues. Germline values: CDR1 MDHEN, CDR2 SYDVKM. Trimming cost V 3 bases and J 2 bases, with 13 bases left between them. This CDR3 reads CASSFEGPQNYGYTF. Here the CDR3 DNA reads TGTGCCAGCAGTTTTGAGGGCCCACAGAACTATGGCTACACCTTC.